This TCR beta chain was recovered during a study of T cells in Graves' hyperthyroidism and ophthalmopathy. Study overall: Peripheral blood was collected at initial diagnosis, before any treatment. General observations from the study: Most thyroid clonotypes that were expanded above 0.001 also turned up in blood.

Amplification of TCR beta CDR3 regions used RNA as the template. HTBI primers were used for first-round RT-PCR of the TCR CDR3. TCRdb used MiXCR to reprocess the multiplex PCR reads, holding one entry per CDR3 protein. The profile shows some 770,000 distinct CDR3 sequences, about 17% of them singletons. Trimming removed 1 base from V and 4 bases from J, with 10 bases in between. Germline-derived CDR1 and CDR2 are MNHEY and SVGAGI. The CDR3 extends over 15 amino acids. This clonotype has a handful of counts. The antigen remains unidentified. J is TRBJ2-2 and V is TRBV6-5, with TRBD1 as a possible D gene (5 bases). The source of this sequence is a man aged 18 to 29 with Graves' hyperthyroidism. What was sequenced was blood. The CDR3 DNA sequence: TGTGCCAGCAGTTACTTAGGGGCTCGCACCGGGGAGCTGTTTTTT. Amino acids: CASSYLGARTGELFF.